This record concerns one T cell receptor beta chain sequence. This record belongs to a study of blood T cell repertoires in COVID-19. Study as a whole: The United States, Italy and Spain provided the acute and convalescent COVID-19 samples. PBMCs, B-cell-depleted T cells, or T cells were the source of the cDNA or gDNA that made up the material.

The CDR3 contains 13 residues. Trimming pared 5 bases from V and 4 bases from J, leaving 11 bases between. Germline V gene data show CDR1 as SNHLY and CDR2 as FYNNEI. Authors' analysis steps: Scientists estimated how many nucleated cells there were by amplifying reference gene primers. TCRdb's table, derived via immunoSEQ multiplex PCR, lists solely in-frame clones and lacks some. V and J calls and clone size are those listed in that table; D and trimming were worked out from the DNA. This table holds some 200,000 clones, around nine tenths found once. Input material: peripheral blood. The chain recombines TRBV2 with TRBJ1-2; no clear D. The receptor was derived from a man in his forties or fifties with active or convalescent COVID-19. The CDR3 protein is CASSKQLTYGYTF. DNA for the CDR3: TGTGCCAGCAGTAAACAGCTGACCTATGGCTACACCTTC.